This TCR beta chain was captured in a study of blood T cell repertoires in COVID-19. Study at large: Samples came from the United States, Italy and Spain, spanning acute and convalescent COVID-19. PBMCs, B-cell-depleted T cells, or T cells were the source of the cDNA or gDNA that made up the material.

Authors' data handling: Amplification with reference gene primers provided the estimates of nucleated cell counts. TCRdb keeps only in-frame clones here, not all; method: immunoSEQ multiplex PCR. V, J and clone size are those of that table, while D and trimming were read from the DNA. The table lists some 74,000 clones, about nine tenths of them singletons. As to this clone: Germline and junction disagree at one end, which may indicate a read error.

The CDR3 spans 13 residues. Germline loops: CDR1 LGHDT, CDR2 YNNKEL (reference sequence). The sequenced sample was peripheral blood. V gene TRBV3-1 (or the pseudogene TRBV3-2) combines with J gene TRBJ2-2; D perhaps matches TRBD2 (5 bases). The sequence was collected from a woman at least 80 years old with acute or convalescent COVID-19. CDR3 in amino acids: CASSQAITGELFF. DNA for the CDR3: TGTGCCAGCAGCCAAGCGATAACCGGGGAGCTATTTTTT.